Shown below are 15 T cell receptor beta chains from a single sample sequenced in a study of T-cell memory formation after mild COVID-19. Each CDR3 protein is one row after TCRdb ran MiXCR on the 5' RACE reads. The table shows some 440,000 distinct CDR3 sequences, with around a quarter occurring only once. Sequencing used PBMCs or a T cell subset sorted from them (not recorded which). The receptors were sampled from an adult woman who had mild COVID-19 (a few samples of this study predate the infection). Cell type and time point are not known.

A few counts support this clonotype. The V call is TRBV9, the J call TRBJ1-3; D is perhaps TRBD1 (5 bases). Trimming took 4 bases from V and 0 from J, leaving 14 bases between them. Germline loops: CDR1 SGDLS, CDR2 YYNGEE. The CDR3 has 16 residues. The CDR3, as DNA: TGTGCCAGCAGCCCCCGAATGGGGGACTCTGGAAACACCATATATTTT. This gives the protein CASSPRMGDSGNTIYF.

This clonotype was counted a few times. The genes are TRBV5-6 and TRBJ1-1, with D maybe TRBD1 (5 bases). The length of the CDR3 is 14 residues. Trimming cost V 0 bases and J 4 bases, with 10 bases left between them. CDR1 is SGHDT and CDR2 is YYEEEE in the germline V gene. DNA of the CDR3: TGTGCCAGCAGCTTGGTGGGGACTGGCACTGAAGCTTTCTTT. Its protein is CASSLVGTGTEAFF. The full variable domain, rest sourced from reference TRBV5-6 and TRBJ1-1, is DAGVTQSPTHLIKTRGQQVTLRCSPKSGHDTVSWYQQALGQGPQFIFQYYEEEERQRGNFPDRFSGHQFPNYSSELNVNALLLGDSALYLCASSLVGTGTEAFFGQGTRLTVV.

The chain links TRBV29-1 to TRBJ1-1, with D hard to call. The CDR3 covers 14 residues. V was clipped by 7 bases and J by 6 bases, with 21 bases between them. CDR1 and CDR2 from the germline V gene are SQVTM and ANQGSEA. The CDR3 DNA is TGCAGCGCTGCGAATAGGGCCGGTGGCGCTGAAGCTTTCTTT. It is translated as CSAANRAGGAEAFF.

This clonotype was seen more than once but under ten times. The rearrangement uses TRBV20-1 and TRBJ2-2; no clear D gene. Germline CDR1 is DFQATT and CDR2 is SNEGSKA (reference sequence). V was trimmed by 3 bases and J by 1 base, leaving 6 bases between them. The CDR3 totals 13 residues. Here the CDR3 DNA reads TGCAGTGCTAGTTCGGTGAACACCGGGGAGCTGTTTTTT. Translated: CSASSVNTGELFF.

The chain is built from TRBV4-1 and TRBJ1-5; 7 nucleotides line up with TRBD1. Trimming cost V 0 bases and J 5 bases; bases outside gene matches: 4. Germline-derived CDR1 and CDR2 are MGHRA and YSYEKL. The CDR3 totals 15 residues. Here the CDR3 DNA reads TGCGCCAGCAGCCAAGACAGGGGGGCCTATCAGCCCCAGCATTTT. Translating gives CASSQDRGAYQPQHF.

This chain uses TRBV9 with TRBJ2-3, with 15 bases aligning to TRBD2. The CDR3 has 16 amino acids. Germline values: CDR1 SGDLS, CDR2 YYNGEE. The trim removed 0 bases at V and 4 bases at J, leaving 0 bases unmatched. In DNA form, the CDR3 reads TGTGCCAGCAGCGTAGGGACTAGCGGGGGGGCAGATACGCAGTATTTT. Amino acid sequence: CASSVGTSGGADTQYF.

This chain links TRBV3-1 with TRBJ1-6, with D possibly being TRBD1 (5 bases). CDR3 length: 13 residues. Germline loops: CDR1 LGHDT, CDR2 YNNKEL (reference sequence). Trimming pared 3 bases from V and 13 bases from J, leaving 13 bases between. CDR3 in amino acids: CASSHLQEAPLHF. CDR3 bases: TGTGCCAGCAGCCACCTACAGGAGGCGCCCCTCCACTTT.

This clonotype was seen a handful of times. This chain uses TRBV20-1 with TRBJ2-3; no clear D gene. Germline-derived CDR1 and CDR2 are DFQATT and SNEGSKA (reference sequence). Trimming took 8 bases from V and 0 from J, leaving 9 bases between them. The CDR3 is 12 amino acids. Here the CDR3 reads CSTTTSTDTQYF. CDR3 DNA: TGCAGTACTACTACTAGCACAGATACGCAGTATTTT.

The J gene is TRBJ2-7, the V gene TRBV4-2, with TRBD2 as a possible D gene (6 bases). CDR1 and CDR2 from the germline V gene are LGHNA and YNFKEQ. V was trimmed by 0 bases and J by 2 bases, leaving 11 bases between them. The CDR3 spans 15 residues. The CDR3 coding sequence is TGTGCCAGCAGCCAAGAAGATAGCGGTACCTACGAGCAGTACTTC. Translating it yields CASSQEDSGTYEQYF.

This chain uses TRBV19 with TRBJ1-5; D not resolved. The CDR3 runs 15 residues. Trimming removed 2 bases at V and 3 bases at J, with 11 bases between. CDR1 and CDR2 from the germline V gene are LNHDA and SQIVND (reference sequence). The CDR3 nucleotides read TGTGCCAGTAGTATACTGGGGATCAACAATCAGCCCCAGCATTTT. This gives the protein CASSILGINNQPQHF.

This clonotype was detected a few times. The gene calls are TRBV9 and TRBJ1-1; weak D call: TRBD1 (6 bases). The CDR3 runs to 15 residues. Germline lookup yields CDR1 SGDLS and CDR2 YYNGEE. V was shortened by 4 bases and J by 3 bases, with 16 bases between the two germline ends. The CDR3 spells CASSPRGGGDTEAFF. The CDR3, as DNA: TGTGCCAGCAGCCCCCGAGGGGGAGGTGACACTGAAGCTTTCTTT.

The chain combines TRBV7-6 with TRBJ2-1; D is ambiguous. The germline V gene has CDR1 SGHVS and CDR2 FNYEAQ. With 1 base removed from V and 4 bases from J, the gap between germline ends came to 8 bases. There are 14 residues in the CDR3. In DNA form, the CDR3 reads TGTGCCAGCAGCTTAGGCCCACTATACAATGAGCAGTTCTTC. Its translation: CASSLGPLYNEQFF.

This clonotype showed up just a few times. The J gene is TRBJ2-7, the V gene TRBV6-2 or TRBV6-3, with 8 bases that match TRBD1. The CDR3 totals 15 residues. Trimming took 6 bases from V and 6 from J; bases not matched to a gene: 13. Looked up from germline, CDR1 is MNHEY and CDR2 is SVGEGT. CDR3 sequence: CASRPRGTGRAEQYF. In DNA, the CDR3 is TGTGCCAGCAGGCCCCGCGGGACAGGCCGTGCCGAGCAGTACTTC.

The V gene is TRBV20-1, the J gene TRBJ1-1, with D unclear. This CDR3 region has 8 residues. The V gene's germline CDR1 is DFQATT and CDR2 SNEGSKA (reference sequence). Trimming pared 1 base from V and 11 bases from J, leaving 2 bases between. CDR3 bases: TGCAGTGCTAGAGGCGCTTTCTTT. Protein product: CSARGAFF.

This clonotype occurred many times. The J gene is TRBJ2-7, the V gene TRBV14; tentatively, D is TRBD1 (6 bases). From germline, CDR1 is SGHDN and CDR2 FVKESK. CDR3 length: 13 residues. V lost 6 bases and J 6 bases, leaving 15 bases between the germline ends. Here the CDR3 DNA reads TGTGCCAGCAGTACGGACGTACAGGGCGAGCAGTACGTC. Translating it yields CASSTDVQGEQYV.